The present entry profiles one T cell receptor (beta chain) with its context. A second 7 to 11 cycle PCR used barcoded and J-beta primers. Via MiXCR, TCRdb re-called the 5' RACE reads, giving one row per CDR3 protein. Here the sample spans about 600,000 distinct CDR3 sequences, 45% to 55% being singletons. Per-sample PBMC isolation yielded at least 6.5 million cells. These data belong to a study of blood T cells in healthy people across ages. CDR3 length: 16 amino acids. The germline V gene encodes CDR1 SGHTA and CDR2 FQGNSA. The sample consisted of blood. The chain joins TRBV7-2 to TRBJ2-7, with 11 bases fitting TRBD2. The J call may not be correct, given that the DNA end is closer to TRBJ2-5. The source is a man at least 80 years old in good health. The CDR3 spells CASSLRLAGRGETQYF. CDR3 nucleotide sequence: TGTGCCAGCAGCCTGAGACTAGCGGGGAGGGGGGAGACCCAGTACTTC.